This note documents a single T cell receptor (beta chain) sequence. Its antigen is not yet known. It has no much larger one-base neighbor in the sample; base qualities were not kept. Inclusive of the bounding cysteine and phenylalanine, the CDR3 is 14 residues long. Only the CDR3 region is kept as DNA, spanning 42 bases read in frame from base 1. The collaborating institutions used their own protocols to collect whole blood in K2EDTA tubes. Collaborator samples were shipped for TCRbeta analysis as frozen whole blood, isolated PBMCs, or DNA extracted from either sample type. This sample stems from a study of blood T cell repertoires in COVID-19 (dated by TCRdb to the early 2020s). Study-wide context: Samples from collaborators originated in the United States, Italy and Spain and spanned both the acute and convalescent phases of COVID-19. The material from the prospective study consisted of cDNA or gDNA derived from T cells, B-cell-depleted T cells, or PBMCs. The dataset comprised deeply sampled blood TCRbeta repertoires from subjects exposed to, actively infected with, or recovered from COVID-19. The repertoires were released in a freely available public database meant as a resource for research on the immune response to SARS-CoV-2. The samples were drawn from the first 160 participants of the ongoing ImmuneRACE study and from 1,200 or so subjects provided by 6 global collaborators. Nearly every sample came with metadata listing a de-identified subject ID, COVID-19 status, age in years and sex. Where HLA class I and class II types were available, the types were taken from metadata supplied by the sample provider, not from assay-based typing. The research as a whole found: How much clinical and demographic metadata was included differed by source and by participant, and the metadata was provided uncurated.

TCRbeta CDR3 regions were amplified from genomic DNA by means of the immunoSEQ Assay, a bias-controlled multiplex PCR. Regarding the original processing steps: The number of nucleated cells in each sample was estimated from the amplification of reference gene primers within the assay. To quantify the absolute abundance of each unique TCRbeta CDR3 rearrangement, sequence reads were collapsed and filtered. Productive Simpson clonality was computed per sample as the square root of Simpson's diversity index over productive rearrangements. The immuneACCESS repertoire file appears here via TCRdb, limited to in-frame rearrangements. These files lack a portion of the clones; in checked studies, under half of the deficit traces to unresolved V genes, and the cause of the others is not known. V, J and clone size reflect that table, while D and trimming were determined from the DNA. For this sample the table gives roughly 100,000 clones, of which less than 85% were detected only once. 11% to 15% of the sample comes from the top ten.

The clonotype originates from a woman aged 55-75 years with acute or convalescent COVID-19. The rearrangement joined TRBV21-1 to TRBJ2-7; the table calls TRBD2, which could not be checked here. TRBV21-1 is a pseudogene locus. Sequencing was done on a sample of peripheral blood. The encoded CDR3 is CASSKDRGAYEQYF. In nucleotides, the sequence is TGTGCCAGCAGCAAAGATCGGGGGGCCTACGAGCAGTACTTC.